Reported below is one T cell receptor (beta chain). Its antigen is not known. V gave up 0 bases and J gave up 6 bases, with 18 bases separating them. The CDR3 runs to 16 residues. Germline CDR1 is DFQATT and CDR2 is SNEGSKA (reference sequence). Quantitative molecular-barcoded 5'-RACE generated the TCR beta libraries. Each CDR3 protein gets one entry after TCRdb re-called the 5' RACE reads with MiXCR. The sample shows 200,000 to 250,000 distinct CDR3 sequences, 10% to 13% of them seen only once. This sample is part of a study of CD8 T cells in ankylosing spondylitis. Study conclusions and caveats: Matched synovial fluid from ankylosing spondylitis patients was reported to be enriched for disease-linked clones.

Sequencing input: blood, either unsorted or a sorted T cell fraction (not recorded which). This rearrangement joins TRBV20-1 to TRBJ1-5; D gene ambiguous. The sequence derives from a male donor with ankylosing spondylitis or in good health (not recorded which). The CDR3 loop reads CSARDSMGKAGQPQHF. CDR3 DNA: TGCAGTGCTAGAGATTCGATGGGGAAGGCAGGTCAGCCCCAGCATTTT.